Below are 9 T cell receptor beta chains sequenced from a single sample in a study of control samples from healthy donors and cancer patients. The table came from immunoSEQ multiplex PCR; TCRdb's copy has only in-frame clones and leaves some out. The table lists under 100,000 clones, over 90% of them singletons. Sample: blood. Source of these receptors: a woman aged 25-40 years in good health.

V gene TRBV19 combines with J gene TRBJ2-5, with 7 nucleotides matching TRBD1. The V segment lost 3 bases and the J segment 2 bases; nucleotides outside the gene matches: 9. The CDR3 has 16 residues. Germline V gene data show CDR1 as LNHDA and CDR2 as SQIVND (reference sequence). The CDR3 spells CASSIEYRGHQETQYF. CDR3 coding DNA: TGTGCCAGTAGTATTGAATACAGGGGCCATCAAGAGACCCAGTACTTC.

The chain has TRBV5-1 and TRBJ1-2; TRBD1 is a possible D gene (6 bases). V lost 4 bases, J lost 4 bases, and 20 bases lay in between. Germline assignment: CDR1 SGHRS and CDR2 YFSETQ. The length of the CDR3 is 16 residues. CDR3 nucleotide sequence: TGCGCCAGCAGCGACCCCTCCGTGGACAGCCTCTATGGCTACACCTTC. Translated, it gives CASSDPSVDSLYGYTF.

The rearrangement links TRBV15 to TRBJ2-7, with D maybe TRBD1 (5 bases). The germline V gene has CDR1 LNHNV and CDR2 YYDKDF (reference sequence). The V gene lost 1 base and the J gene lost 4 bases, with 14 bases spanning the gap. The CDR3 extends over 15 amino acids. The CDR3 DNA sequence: TGTGCCACCAGCAGAGGGGCAGGGTTTAGTTACGAGCAGTACTTC. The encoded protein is CATSRGAGFSYEQYF.

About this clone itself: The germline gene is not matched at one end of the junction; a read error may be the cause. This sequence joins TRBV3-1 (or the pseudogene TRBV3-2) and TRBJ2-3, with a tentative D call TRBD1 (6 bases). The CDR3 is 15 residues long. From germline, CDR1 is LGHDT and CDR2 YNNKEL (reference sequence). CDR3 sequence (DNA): TGTGCCAGCAGTCAAGTGGGCAGGGGTGGAGATACGCAGTATTTT. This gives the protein CASSQVGRGGDTQYF.

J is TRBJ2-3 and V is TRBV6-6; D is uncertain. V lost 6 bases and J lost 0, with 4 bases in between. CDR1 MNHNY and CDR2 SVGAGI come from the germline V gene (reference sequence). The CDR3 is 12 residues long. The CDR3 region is CASSFSTDTQYF. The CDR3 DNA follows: TGTGCCAGCAGCTTTAGCACAGATACGCAGTATTTT.

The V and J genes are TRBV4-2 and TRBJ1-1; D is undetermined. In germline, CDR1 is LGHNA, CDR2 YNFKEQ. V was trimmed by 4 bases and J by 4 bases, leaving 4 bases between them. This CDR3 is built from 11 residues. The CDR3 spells CASSLATEAFF. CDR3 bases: TGTGCCAGCAGCCTGGCCACTGAAGCTTTCTTT.

CDR3 bases: TGTGCCAGCAGTTTATCGATCTATGGCTACACCTTC. Protein sequence: CASSLSIYGYTF. J is TRBJ1-2 and V is TRBV28; D not resolved. Germline V lookup: CDR1 MDHEN, CDR2 SYDVKM. Trimming stripped 1 base from V and 4 bases from J, with 4 bases between. This CDR3 comprises 12 residues.

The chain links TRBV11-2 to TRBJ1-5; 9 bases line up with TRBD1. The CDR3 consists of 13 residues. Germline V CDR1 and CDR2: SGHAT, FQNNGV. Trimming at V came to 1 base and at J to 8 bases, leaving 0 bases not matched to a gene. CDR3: CASSLGDREPQHF. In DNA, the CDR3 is TGTGCCAGCAGCTTAGGGGACAGGGAGCCCCAGCATTTT.

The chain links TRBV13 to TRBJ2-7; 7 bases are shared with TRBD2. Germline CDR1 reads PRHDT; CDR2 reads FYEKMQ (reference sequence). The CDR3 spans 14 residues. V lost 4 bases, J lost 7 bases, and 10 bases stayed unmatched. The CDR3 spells CASSSFELAREQYF. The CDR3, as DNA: TGTGCCAGCAGCTCGTTCGAACTAGCGCGGGAGCAGTACTTC.